This entry concerns a single T cell receptor (beta chain). Antigen specificity is unknown. These data belong to a study of shared clonotypes between healthy human individuals. Study observations and caveats: What naive subsets generally showed was a larger estimated richness than memory subsets showed. A few donors shared about 5% of their naive CD4 clonotypes.

Source study methods: Junction-only sequences produced by ImmunoSEQ had no quality scores, so filtering differed. Some clones are missing from TCRdb's copy, which holds only in-frame ones; the method was immunoSEQ multiplex PCR. V, J and clone size reflect that table, while D and trimming were determined from the DNA. The table lists fewer than 1.8 million clones, around 98.5% of them singletons. Germline loops: CDR1 MDHEN, CDR2 SYDVKM. The V and J ends lost 7 bases and 1 base, in that order; junction bases with no gene match: 1. There are 13 residues in the CDR3. Subsets obtained from CD4+ cells comprised CD45RA+ naive and CD45RA-negative memory cells.

This sequence originates from a man aged 25 to 40 in good health. This sequence joins TRBV28 and TRBJ2-3; 8 nucleotides match TRBD2. The sample consisted of naive CD4+ T cells sorted from blood. Subset given: CD45RA+ positively selected. CDR3: CASNGGGTDTQYF. The DNA for the CDR3 is TGTGCCAGCAACGGGGGGGGCACAGATACGCAGTATTTT.